Described below is a single TCR beta chain sequence and its context. This sample is part of a study of blood T cell repertoires in COVID-19. Germline V gene data show CDR1 as SEHNR and CDR2 as FQNEAQ (reference sequence). The V and J ends lost 5 bases and 0 bases respectively, with 10 bases between them. The CDR3 length is 14 residues. Original data processing: Quantification of nucleated cells was approximated via reference gene primer amplification. TCRdb's copy holds only in-frame clones and misses some; the assay was immunoSEQ multiplex PCR. The V and J calls and clone size were taken over from that table, and D and trimming were inferred from the DNA. The table records 350,000 to 450,000 clones, 70% to 90% of them present only once. Participants, about 18 to 89 years old, spanned approximately 25 US areas. Participants in the exposed group had met a COVID-19 case in the 2 weeks before joining the study.

The sample comprised PBMCs or T cells enriched from blood (not recorded which). The source is a woman aged 18-30 years who had been exposed to COVID-19. V usage is TRBV7-9 and J usage is TRBJ1-1, with a tentative D call TRBD1 (5 bases). The CDR3 bases are TGTGCCAGCAGCGTCGGGGGGATGAACACTGAAGCTTTCTTT. This translates into CASSVGGMNTEAFF.